This TCR beta chain was identified during a study of cytomegalovirus exposure and HLA in healthy donors (dated by TCRdb to about 2017). Describing the broader study: An earlier analysis of fewer than 750 of the donors reported approximately 300 Gb of sequence data and 117 million unique TCR beta sequences obtained from some 200 million T cells. An early release that covered around 590 HLA-typed donors contained 250 to 350 gigabases of sequencing data and 70 million to 100 million unique TCR sequences. Of the roughly 400 genotyped donors, about 84% fell in the genetic ancestry cluster associated with self-reported Caucasian donors. The study aimed to test whether cataloging public T cell receptors could reveal signatures of past pathogen exposure. The study used immunosequencing to profile the T cell repertoires of several hundred subjects and linked those repertoires to cytomegalovirus serostatus. In addition to the first cohort of 666 subjects, a separate validation cohort of some 120 different subjects was used. High-throughput TCR immunosequencing, statistical association of individual TCRs with disease status, and machine learning were combined to predict cytomegalovirus infection status. A later analysis re-examined previously published TCR beta repertoires from more than 550 donors and added high-resolution HLA genotyping to investigate patterns of TCR occurrence. The later analysis used no new phenotypic data to find candidate immune exposures, relying instead on TCR beta sequences and their occurrence across donors. To decide whether each TCR beta V gene segment behaved as functional or pseudogenic, an earlier analysis of approximately 620 of the donors relied on high-throughput TCR beta sequencing. Alongside the repertoire data, information on donor age, sex, ethnicity and CMV serostatus was compiled. Genome-wide SNP genotypes for about three fifths of the roughly 670 donors were used in a later genetic analysis, which treated that subset as a discovery cohort. Every repertoire in the discovery cohort had been generated on one and the same sequencing platform. Both class I and class II loci were covered by HLA typing, at four-digit resolution. The number of donors typed differed by locus, with roughly 629-640 for A, B, C, DRB1 and DQB1, roughly 520 for DQA1, under 610 for DPA1, and 472 for DPB1. Roughly 5 DR-DQ haplotypes were treated as single units for association and clustering because of strong linkage in the cohort. Among roughly 400 genotyped donors of the cohort, an average of roughly 230,000 unique TCR beta nucleotide sequences was sequenced per donor, of which about 18% were non-productive. Here is what the overall study found, with its caveats: Because HLA typing was missing for some donors at each locus, association tests included only the typed subset. The study listed 150 to 200 TCR beta chains as associated with cytomegalovirus. Some IMGT-functional V segments, including TRBV6-2 and TRBV6-3, could not be told apart with the 87-base-pair reads, so those segments were excluded. Most TCR sequences were seen in very few donors, while some public TCRs were found in many individuals. Only TCR beta chains were sequenced in this cohort, and the absence of alpha or paired-chain data limited detectable features. According to a later genetic analysis, donors in an Asian-associated ancestry cluster had fewer N-insertions in productive TCRs than the approximately 700-donor mean. According to the authors, the approach could potentially be generalized to other disease states and immunological phenotypes. When HLA alleles, especially DR and DQ, strongly co-occurred, TCR associations were difficult to assign to individual alleles. For the cohort, immune exposure information was limited to CMV serostatus. A cluster of highly shared sequence variants was judged likely to represent a technical artifact of the sequencing pipeline. In a later genetic analysis, a missense DCLRE1C variant was associated with V-gene and J-gene trimming of TCR beta chains, and the association was replicated in an independent cohort. Several of the top co-occurrence clusters appeared to be linked to parvovirus B19, influenza, CMV and Epstein-Barr virus, according to a later analysis. The classifier was reported to diagnose cytomegalovirus status with high specificity and sensitivity in both the original cohort and the validation cohort. Three of the identified cytomegalovirus-associated TCR beta chains were confirmed in vitro to be specific for cytomegalovirus antigens. In a later analysis, the rate of TCR association differed among HLA loci, with DRB1 alleles having the most associated TCRs and HLA-C alleles having the fewest. In a later analysis, HLA-associated TCR beta chains were found to be more clonally expanded and to have lower generation probabilities than equally common non-associated chains. Because counts were too low, around 18 rarely observed V segments, including chromosome 9 orphons, were left out of the earlier analysis of approximately 500 of the donors. A later analysis found that most CMV-associated TCR beta chains appeared HLA-restricted, with HLA associations seemingly driven largely by CMV exposure. Linkage disequilibrium might explain the correlated functional status among segregating V segments, but an unknown experimental factor could not be ruled out. A further reported finding was that TCR beta sequences accurately predicted the HLA-A and HLA-B alleles for most subjects in the first cohort. In an earlier analysis of some 540 of the donors, most TCR beta V segments appeared in productive rearrangements about 87% or about 30% of the time, broadly matching IMGT annotations. A later analysis associated about 16,000 TCR beta sequences with specific HLA alleles at a false discovery rate of 0.05. The presence/absence analyses assumed that sequencing depth was roughly uniform across donors, and that assumption may not be true.

The germline V gene (reference sequence) yields MNHNY for CDR1 and SVGAGI for CDR2. The junction carries 8 bases between V and J, which are trimmed by 4 bases and 4 bases respectively. From its cysteine to its phenylalanine, the CDR3 spans 13 amino acids. The entry retains the CDR3 DNA only, 39 bases that are in frame from base 1. The cohort comprised approximately 700 healthy bone marrow donors. Cohort members were all nominally healthy when sampled, although unrecorded immune exposures were likely present. The donor was CMV seronegative and belonged to the group of several hundred seronegative cohort members. Each donor provided a peripheral blood sample, and peripheral blood mononuclear cells were used for TCR beta sequencing. The Qiagen DNeasy Blood Extraction Kit was used to extract genomic DNA from the blood cell samples. Details on this clone: Its antigen is still unknown. Per-nucleotide qualities are absent, and no much larger clonotype sits a single base away.

Receptor libraries were prepared by the immunoSEQ multiplex PCR assay. The multiplex PCR relied on a mix of 60 forward primers for TCR Vbeta segments and 13 reverse primers for TCR Jbeta segments. The CDR3 region of rearranged TCR beta genes was amplified from genomic DNA by a multiplex PCR assay. The Illumina HiSeq System was used to sequence the amplified TCR beta libraries as 87-base-pair reads. From the authors' description of their analysis: A later analysis tallied around 87 million unique TCR beta chains across the 640 or so repertoires, and approximately 11 million of those chains were shared by two or more donors. Raw reads were error-corrected and collapsed into unique sequences with a nearest-neighbor algorithm that merged closely related sequences to remove PCR and sequencing errors. Alignment of CDR3 sequences to IMGT reference sequences was used to assign V, D and J gene segments. For a sequence to be retained, a match of at least six nucleotides was required to both a V gene segment and a J gene segment. A rearrangement was called productive if the CDR3 had no stop codons and remained in frame with V and J, and every other rearrangement was called non-productive. CDR3 was defined by IMGT convention, running from the second conserved V-encoded cysteine to the conserved J-encoded phenylalanine. Sequences without an unambiguous match to a single V gene segment were excluded from the earlier analysis of approximately 560 of the donors. In an earlier analysis of approximately 500 of the donors, a V segment was called functional when productive rearrangements were above 56.7%, and segregating when the standard deviation between donors exceeded 5%. A statistical classification framework was developed to diagnose cytomegalovirus status using the catalog of TCR beta chain sequences. In a later analysis, V and J genes were assigned by comparing TCR nucleotide sequences against IMGT/GENE-DB human TR gene sequences. In a later analysis, CDR3 sequences and most-parsimonious VDJ recombination scenarios were assigned using the TCRdist pipeline. In a later analysis, each TCR beta chain was defined by its CDR3 amino acid sequence together with its V-gene family, and reads without a unique V-gene family were excluded. In a later analysis, 500 to 700 highly shared, low-generation-probability nucleotide sequences were removed to address suspected cross-contamination and a sequencing artifact. A later analysis calculated a clonal expansion index for each public chain from normalized within-repertoire ranks of inferred template counts. In a later analysis, generation probabilities were computed with a VDJ recombination model fitted to out-of-frame rearrangements, and the resulting probabilities were checked against IGoR. In a later analysis, hypergeometric tests were used to score TCR-TCR, TCR-HLA and TCR-CMV co-occurrence, with a repertoire-size bias correction applied to TCR pairs. False discovery rates were estimated in a later analysis by permuting HLA or CMV assignments 20 times. A later analysis grouped co-occurring TCRs with DBSCAN, adding TCRdist sequence similarity when clustering within HLA-allele-positive subsets. For co-occurrence clustering, repertoires with fewer than 30,000 or more than 120,000 public chains were excluded, along with roughly 5 repertoires with anomalous nucleotide sharing. The clones in this table, taken by TCRdb from immuneACCESS, are in-frame only. Not every clone is retained; where verified, under half of the shortfall comes from an unresolved V gene, and the cause of the rest is unknown. The D gene and trimming were derived from the DNA, and the V and J assignments and clone size from that table. The sample contains about 130,000 clones, about 82% of them found a single time. The ten top clones hold about 1.9% of the sample.

The source of this sequence is a man aged 50 to 60 in good health and CMV-seronegative. This chain joins TRBV6-6 to TRBJ1-3; the D gene cannot be named for sure. The sample consisted of PBMCs. The bases read TGTGCCAGCAGTTCCAGTCCCGGAAACACCATATATTTT. Its translation reads: CASSSSPGNTIYF.